Below are 21 T cell receptor beta chains sequenced from a single sample in a study of T-cell reconstitution after alpha-beta-depleted transplantation in children. As it was prepared, the TCRbeta library received unique molecular identifiers. TCRdb processed the PCR reads anew with MiXCR; each CDR3 protein has one entry. The data contain more than 120,000 distinct CDR3 sequences, 7.5% to 9% of them seen just once; the ten biggest clones take up roughly 18%. Sequences were derived from PBMCs, mostly from graft donor cells, sampled 180 days after TCRalphabeta/CD19-depleted stem cell transplant. The origin of the receptors is a female patient aged 2-9 years who had a stem cell transplant for congenital amegakaryocytic thrombocytopenia, so the T cells may come from the graft donor.

This chain links TRBV12-3 or TRBV12-4 with TRBJ2-3; 7 bases are shared with TRBD1. This CDR3 comprises 15 residues. The J segment lost 2 bases and the V segment lost 4 bases, leaving 6 bases of the junction unmatched. This CDR3 reads CASSSRTGVTDTQYF. DNA of the CDR3: TGTGCCAGCAGTTCTAGGACAGGAGTCACAGATACGCAGTATTTT.

The CDR3 region is CASSSGTGGLFGTGELFF. In DNA form, the CDR3 reads TGTGCCAGCAGCTCCGGGACAGGGGGTTTGTTTGGCACCGGGGAGCTGTTTTTT. The chain is built from TRBV5-4 and TRBJ2-2, with 11 positions matching TRBD1. J lost 4 bases, V lost 3 bases, and 11 bases had no gene match. There are 18 residues in the CDR3. In germline, CDR1 is SGHNT, CDR2 YYREEE (reference sequence).

The sample holds a few counts of this clonotype. The rearrangement uses TRBV7-8 and TRBJ2-5; 15 bases match TRBD2. Germline lookup yields CDR1 SGHVS and CDR2 FQNEAQ. CDR3 length equals 17 residues. Trimming cost V 5 bases and J 5 bases; bases outside gene matches: 9. CDR3 bases: TGTGCCAGCAGCCGGGGGGGACTAGCGGGAGGAGGGGAGACCCAGTACTTC. It is translated as CASSRGGLAGGGETQYF.

The table lists this clonotype with many counts. The rearrangement uses TRBV6-2 or TRBV6-3 and TRBJ2-7; D might be TRBD1 or TRBD2, each matching 5 bases. V was shortened by 5 bases and J by 6 bases, with 14 bases between the two germline ends. Looked up from germline, CDR1 is MNHEY and CDR2 is SVGEGT. This CDR3 region has 13 residues. The CDR3 region has the DNA TGTGCCAGCAGTCGGGGCCGGGGTTCCGAGCAGTACTTC. Its translation: CASSRGRGSEQYF.

The chain employs TRBV6-5 and TRBJ2-1; TRBD2 aligns across 11 bases. Germline CDR1 and CDR2: MNHEY and SVGAGI. With V trimmed by 0 bases and J by 5 bases, 3 bases remained unmatched. CDR3 length: 16 amino acids. The CDR3 protein is CASSYSTSGTDNEQFF. The CDR3 DNA reads as TGTGCCAGCAGTTACTCGACTAGCGGGACAGACAATGAGCAGTTCTTC.

This clonotype was counted a few times. The rearrangement joins TRBV20-1 to TRBJ2-1, with D perhaps matching TRBD1 (5 bases). Germline V gene sequence: CDR1 DFQATT, CDR2 SNEGSKA (reference sequence). V was clipped by 6 bases and J by 10 bases, with 22 bases between them. This CDR3 has 14 residues. The CDR3 sequence is CSATSWGPGMEQFF. The CDR3 DNA reads as TGCAGTGCCACCTCCTGGGGCCCAGGGATGGAGCAGTTCTTC.

Points on this clonotype: A much larger clone lies one base from this, so it may be a read error. This rearrangement joins TRBV10-3 to TRBJ2-3, with D possibly called TRBD1 or TRBD2 (6 bases each). This CDR3 is built from 13 residues. The germline gives CDR1 ENHRY, CDR2 SYGVKD. This chain's CDR3 is CAAKGGGTATQYF. CDR3 DNA sequence: TGTGCCGCCAAGGGGGGCGGCACAGCTACGCAGTATTTT.

V is TRBV20-1 and J is TRBJ1-5, with 9 bases matching TRBD1. CDR3 length: 17 residues. The V gene's germline CDR1 is DFQATT and CDR2 SNEGSKA (reference sequence). With 0 bases clipped from V and 5 bases from J, the junction kept 11 bases outside the gene matches. The CDR3 region has the DNA TGCAGTGCTAGAGACCCCTACAGGGGGCGCTCGGATCAGCCCCAGCATTTT. This codes for CSARDPYRGRSDQPQHF.

This clonotype was counted ten times or more. The chain has TRBV20-1 and TRBJ1-1, with D maybe TRBD1 (5 bases). Per germline, CDR1 DFQATT and CDR2 SNEGSKA (reference sequence). CDR3 length: 12 amino acids. The V and J ends lost 6 bases and 1 base respectively, with 9 bases between them. The CDR3 is CSASDTNTEAFF. The CDR3 region has the DNA TGCAGTGCGTCGGACACGAACACTGAAGCTTTCTTT.

This clonotype was counted a few times. V is TRBV5-1 and J is TRBJ2-7; 8 positions agree with TRBD2. The germline gives CDR1 SGHRS, CDR2 YFSETQ. The CDR3 has 14 amino acids. V was pared by 5 bases and J by 1 base, with 5 bases of the junction left unmatched. This chain's CDR3 is CASSWREESYEQYF. The CDR3 nucleotides read TGCGCCAGCAGTTGGCGGGAGGAATCCTACGAGCAGTACTTC.

The table lists this clonotype with many counts. The chain carries TRBV6-5 and TRBJ2-5; maybe TRBD1 (6 bases). CDR3 size: 14 residues. Trimming left V 7 bases short and J 1 base short, with 13 bases between. CDR1 is MNHEY and CDR2 is SVGAGI in the germline V gene. CDR3 DNA: TGTGCCAGCAATACCGACAGGTTCCAAGAGACCCAGTACTTC. It encodes CASNTDRFQETQYF.

This clonotype was seen only a few times. This chain links TRBV5-1 with TRBJ2-3; D is possibly TRBD2 (6 bases). Trimming removed 0 bases at V and 2 bases at J, with 13 bases between. The germline gives CDR1 SGHRS, CDR2 YFSETQ. The CDR3 runs 16 residues. CDR3 protein: CASSLDLPGATDTQYF. CDR3 nucleotide sequence: TGCGCCAGCAGCTTGGATTTGCCGGGAGCCACAGATACGCAGTATTTT. The whole variable domain, remainder taken from reference TRBV5-1 and TRBJ2-3, is KAGVTQTPRYLIKTRGQQVTLSCSPISGHRSVSWYQQTPGQGLQFLFEYFSETQRNKGNFPGRFSGRQFSNSRSEMNVSTLELGDSALYLCASSLDLPGATDTQYFGPGTRLTVL.

This clonotype was counted ten times or more. V and J are TRBV29-1 and TRBJ2-4, with D tentatively TRBD2 (7 bases). Between the trimmed V and J ends, which lost 6 bases and 6 bases, there was a span of 21 bases. In germline, CDR1 is SQVTM, CDR2 ANQGSEA. The CDR3 has 15 residues. The chain's CDR3 is CSVAKQGGLGNIQYF. The DNA for the CDR3 is TGCAGCGTGGCTAAACAGGGAGGGCTGGGAAACATTCAGTACTTC.

In this sample, this clonotype turned up a few times. The chain links TRBV5-1 to TRBJ1-2; TRBD1 matches at 8 bases. The germline CDR1 and CDR2 sequences are SGHRS and YFSETQ. The CDR3 length is 17 residues. V shed 3 bases, J shed 2 bases, and the junction held 12 bases outside the gene matches. In nucleotides, the CDR3 is TGCGCCAGCAGCTACGGACAGGGTCGTCAGGGAAACTATGGCTACACCTTC. This codes for CASSYGQGRQGNYGYTF.

V is TRBV5-4 and J is TRBJ1-5, with D possibly matching TRBD1 (5 bases). With 4 bases removed from V and 4 bases from J, the gap between germline ends came to 12 bases. Germline lookup yields CDR1 SGHNT and CDR2 YYREEE (reference sequence). This CDR3 spans 14 amino acids. In nucleotides, the CDR3 is TGTGCCAGCAGCCTGCAGGGTAGGAATCAGCCCCAGCATTTT. Translated: CASSLQGRNQPQHF.

This clonotype was counted many times. The genes are TRBV12-3 or TRBV12-4 and TRBJ1-3; no clear D gene. The CDR3 runs 14 residues. Between the trimmed V and J ends, which lost 6 bases and 0 bases, there was a span of 9 bases. The CDR3 DNA sequence: TGTGCCAGCAGCCTAACACGCTCTGGAAACACCATATATTTT. Translation gives CASSLTRSGNTIYF.

This clonotype came up a few times. The chain joins TRBV5-1 to TRBJ2-2; 7 bases match TRBD2. Germline V lookup: CDR1 SGHRS, CDR2 YFSETQ. This CDR3 has 17 amino acids. Unmatched junction bases numbered 11, after V lost 4 bases and J lost 2 bases. The CDR3, as DNA: TGCGCCAGCAGCATCTTTTTAGGCGGGGGAAACACCGGGGAGCTGTTTTTT. Residues: CASSIFLGGGNTGELFF.

In this sample, this clonotype turned up many times. The rearrangement joins TRBV12-3 or TRBV12-4 to TRBJ2-2; TRBD2 agrees at 8 bases. The CDR3 covers 14 residues. J was trimmed by 2 bases and V by 6 bases; bases with no gene match: 2. CDR3 bases: TGTGCCAGCAGGAGCGGGAGTAACACCGGGGAGCTGTTTTTT. Translation gives CASRSGSNTGELFF.

There are many counts of this clonotype. The rearrangement uses TRBV28 and TRBJ1-1; 7 bases align to TRBD1. Germline V gives CDR1 MDHEN, CDR2 SYDVKM. J gave up 4 bases and V 4 bases, and 3 bases lay outside the gene matches. This CDR3 has 13 amino acids. CDR3 in amino acids: CASSWDSGTEAFF. The CDR3 region has the DNA TGTGCCAGCAGTTGGGACAGTGGCACTGAAGCTTTCTTT.

This clonotype has at least ten counts. This chain joins TRBV12-3 or TRBV12-4 and TRBJ1-1; D is unclear. Trimming removed 3 bases from V and 5 bases from J, with 4 bases in between. The CDR3 covers 11 residues. CDR3 loop: CASSFHTEAFF. CDR3 bases: TGTGCCAGCAGTTTTCATACTGAAGCTTTCTTT.

This clonotype was seen at least ten times. The rearrangement uses TRBV28 and TRBJ2-3; 7 bases align to TRBD1. V trimming: 3 bases; J trimming: 0 bases; junction bases outside the gene matches: 6. The CDR3 spans 16 residues. Germline V gives CDR1 MDHEN, CDR2 SYDVKM. DNA of the CDR3: TGTGCCAGCAGTTTTTCGGGACAGCTTAGCACAGATACGCAGTATTTT. Translation gives CASSFSGQLSTDTQYF.